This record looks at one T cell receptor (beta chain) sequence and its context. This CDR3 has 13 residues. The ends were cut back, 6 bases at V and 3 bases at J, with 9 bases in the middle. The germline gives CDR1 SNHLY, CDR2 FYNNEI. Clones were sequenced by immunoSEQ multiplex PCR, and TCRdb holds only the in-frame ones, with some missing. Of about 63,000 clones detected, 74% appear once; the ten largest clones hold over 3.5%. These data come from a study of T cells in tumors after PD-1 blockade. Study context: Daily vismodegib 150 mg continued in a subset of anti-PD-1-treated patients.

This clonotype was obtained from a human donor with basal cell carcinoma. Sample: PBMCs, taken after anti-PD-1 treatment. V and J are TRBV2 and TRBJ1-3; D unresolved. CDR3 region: CASRQRDGNTIYF. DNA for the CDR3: TGTGCCAGCAGGCAGAGAGATGGAAACACCATATATTTT. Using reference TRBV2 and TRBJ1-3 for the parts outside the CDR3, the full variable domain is EPEVTQTPSHQVTQMGQEVILRCVPISNHLYFYWYRQILGQKVEFLVSFYNNEISEKSEIFDDQFSVERPDGSNFTLKIRSTKLEDSAMYFCASRQRDGNTIYFGEGSWLTVV.